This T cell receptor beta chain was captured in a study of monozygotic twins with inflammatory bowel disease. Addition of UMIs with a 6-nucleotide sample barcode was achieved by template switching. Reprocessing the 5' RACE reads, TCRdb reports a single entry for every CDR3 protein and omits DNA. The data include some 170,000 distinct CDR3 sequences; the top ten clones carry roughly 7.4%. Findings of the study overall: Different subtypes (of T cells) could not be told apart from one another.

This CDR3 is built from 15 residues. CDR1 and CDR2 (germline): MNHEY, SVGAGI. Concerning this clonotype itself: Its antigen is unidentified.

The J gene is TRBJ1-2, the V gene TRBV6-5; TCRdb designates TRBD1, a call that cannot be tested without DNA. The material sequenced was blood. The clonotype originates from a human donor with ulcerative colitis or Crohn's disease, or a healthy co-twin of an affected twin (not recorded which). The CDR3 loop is CASSLTGGPFHGYTF.